These T cell receptor beta chains were read from a single sample in a study of blood T cell repertoires in COVID-19. Assay: immunoSEQ multiplex PCR; the TCRdb copy retains only in-frame clones and omits some. The profile shows 95,000 to 150,000 clones, 86% of them singletons. Sequenced: peripheral blood. Receptors were obtained from a human donor in a cohort sampled during active COVID-19. Both conserved end residues are part of each CDR3. The D gene is left open where the match is weak. Clone size is given for some rows only: seen once, a few or many times, or a class if the clone is expanded.

V gene,D gene,clone size,J gene,CDR3 protein,CDR3 DNA
TRBV15,NA,NA,TRBJ1-1,CATSRDGRSEAFF,TGTGCCACCAGCAGAGATGGGAGGTCTGAAGCTTTCTTT
TRBV6-5,NA,NA,TRBJ1-5,CASSDQYNQPQHF,TGTGCCAGCAGCGATCAGTACAATCAGCCCCAGCATTTT
TRBV28,TRBD1,once,TRBJ1-5,CASSFLLSGQGGGTRDQPQHF,TGTGCCAGCAGTTTTTTATTAAGTGGACAGGGCGGTGGAACAAGGGATCAGCCCCAGCATTTT
TRBV13,TRBD1,NA,TRBJ2-7,CASSQGTGELSYEQYF,TGTGCCAGCAGCCAAGGGACAGGAGAACTATCCTACGAGCAGTACTTC
TRBV28,NA,NA,TRBJ2-1,CASSSIPHEQFF,TGTGCCAGCAGTTCTATCCCCCATGAGCAGTTCTTC
TRBV29-1,TRBD2,NA,TRBJ2-1,CSVAGLLAGSNEQFF,TGCAGCGTTGCCGGATTACTAGCGGGTTCGAATGAGCAGTTCTTC
TRBV2,TRBD1,NA,TRBJ2-3,CASSKPTGGRDTQYF,TGTGCCAGTTCCAAGCCAACAGGGGGAAGAGATACGCAGTATTTT
TRBV10-3,NA,NA,TRBJ1-2,CAISNIQGLADYGYTF,TGTGCCATCAGCAACATACAGGGCCTCGCGGACTATGGCTACACCTTC
TRBV15,NA,NA,TRBJ1-2,CATSSGKLGANYGYTF,TGTGCCACCAGCAGCGGGAAACTTGGTGCTAACTATGGCTACACCTTC
TRBV6-5,TRBD1,NA,TRBJ1-2,CASVSGQGAAGYTF,TGTGCCAGCGTATCGGGACAGGGGGCAGCGGGCTACACCTTC
TRBV18,NA,NA,TRBJ1-2,CASSPQGRVYGYTF,TGTGCCAGCTCACCACAGGGGCGCGTCTATGGCTACACCTTC
TRBV27,TRBD1,NA,TRBJ1-3,CASSRQGPGWGNTIYF,TGTGCCAGCAGTCGACAGGGTCCAGGTTGGGGAAACACCATATATTTT
TRBV6-2/TRBV6-3,NA,NA,TRBJ2-7,CASSYGGGSTTRVEQYF,TGTGCCAGCAGTTACGGGGGAGGTTCTACCACCCGGGTAGAGCAGTACTTC
TRBV6-5,NA,NA,TRBJ2-7,CASSYSTSEQYF,TGTGCCAGCAGTTACTCGACTTCCGAGCAGTACTTC
TRBV5-1,TRBD2,NA,TRBJ2-1,CASSLYPSSGLKDYNEQFF,TGCGCCAGCAGCTTGTATCCGTCTAGCGGGCTTAAAGACTACAATGAGCAGTTCTTC
TRBV3-1/TRBV3-2,TRBD2,NA,TRBJ2-4,CASSQEMGGIAKNIQYF,TGTGCCAGCAGCCAAGAGATGGGAGGGATAGCCAAAAACATTCAGTACTTC
TRBV7-2,NA,few,TRBJ2-7,CASSQQGFEQYF,TGTGCCAGCAGCCAACAGGGATTCGAGCAGTACTTC
TRBV7-2,TRBD2,NA,TRBJ2-3,CASSLASPSGGWGDTQYF,TGTGCCAGCAGCTTAGCGAGCCCTAGCGGTGGATGGGGGGATACGCAGTATTTT